Each of the 8 T cell receptor beta chains below was sequenced from the same sample in a study of blood T cell repertoires in COVID-19. Here immunoSEQ multiplex PCR was the method, and the copy in TCRdb shows in-frame clones only, minus some. The profile shows around 310,000 clones, roughly 89% of them singletons. Sequencing was carried out using PBMCs or T cells enriched from blood (not recorded which). Receptor source: a woman under 40 who had recovered from COVID-19.

The chain uses TRBV7-2 and TRBJ2-1; D is possibly TRBD2 (6 bases). Germline V CDR1 and CDR2: SGHTA, FQGNSA. The ends were cut back, 3 bases at V and 8 bases at J, with 14 bases in the middle. This CDR3 comprises 14 residues. CDR3 residues: CASSFWTSGHEQFF. Here the CDR3 DNA reads TGTGCCAGCAGCTTTTGGACCAGCGGGCATGAGCAGTTCTTC. The whole variable domain, filled in from reference TRBV7-2 and TRBJ2-1, reads GAGVSQSPSNKVTEKGKDVELRCDPISGHTALYWYRQSLGQGLEFLIYFQGNSAPDKSGLPSDRFSAERTGGSVSTLTIQRTQQEDSAVYLCASSFWTSGHEQFFGPGTRLTVL.

This clone has only one observation. The V and J genes are TRBV10-3 and TRBJ1-2; D unclear. The V gene's germline CDR1 is ENHRY and CDR2 SYGVKD. The ends were cut back, 2 bases at V and 5 bases at J, with 9 bases in the middle. The CDR3 extends over 13 amino acids. The CDR3 DNA is TGTGCCATCAGTGAGCGGACTCTGTATGGCTACACCTTC. Translation gives CAISERTLYGYTF.

This sequence joins TRBV11-2 and TRBJ2-7, with TRBD1 matching over 7 bases. The CDR3 contains 14 residues. J gave up 1 base and V 1 base, and 1 base lay outside the gene matches. Germline loops: CDR1 SGHAT, CDR2 FQNNGV. CDR3 protein: CASSLGGQSYEQYF. The DNA for the CDR3 is TGTGCCAGCAGCTTAGGGGGACAGTCCTACGAGCAGTACTTC.

This clone was recorded only once. The V gene is TRBV18, the J gene TRBJ1-4, with 7 nucleotides matching TRBD1. The CDR3 covers 14 residues. Per germline, CDR1 KGHSH and CDR2 LQKENI. V shed 3 bases and J 7 bases; nucleotides not matched to a gene: 5. Here the CDR3 reads CASSPGQSLEKLFF. In nucleotides, the CDR3 is TGTGCCAGCTCACCGGGACAGTCTCTTGAAAAACTGTTTTTT. The full variable domain, rest sourced from reference TRBV18 and TRBJ1-4, is NAGVMQNPRHLVRRRGQEARLRCSPMKGHSHVYWYRQLPEEGLKFMVYLQKENIIDESGMPKERFSAEFPKEGPSILRIQQVVRGDSAAYFCASSPGQSLEKLFFGSGTQLSVL.

J is TRBJ2-7 and V is TRBV12-5; TRBD1 agrees at 9 bases. The CDR3 is 14 residues long. Germline values: CDR1 LGHNT, CDR2 FRNRAP. J was trimmed by 2 bases and V by 6 bases; bases with no gene match: 5. CDR3 DNA sequence: TGTGCTAGTGGCCAAGGACAGGGGACCTACGAGCAGTACTTC. This encodes CASGQGQGTYEQYF.

A single count supports this clone. V is TRBV18 and J is TRBJ2-7; the D gene is possibly TRBD2 (6 bases). CDR1 KGHSH and CDR2 LQKENI come from the germline V gene. The CDR3 length is 16 residues. The V end was cut by 3 bases, the J end by 2 bases, with 17 bases between. The CDR3 region has the DNA TGTGCCAGCTCACCGTACGACCCGCGACTAGCCTACGAGCAGTACTTC. It yields the protein CASSPYDPRLAYEQYF.

DNA of the CDR3: TGTGCCAGCAGTTTACTACAGGGGCAGGGTCCAGATACGCAGTATTTT. It encodes CASSLLQGQGPDTQYF. The rearrangement uses TRBV6-5 and TRBJ2-3; 7 nucleotides match TRBD1. Trimming took 4 bases from V and 4 from J; bases not matched to a gene: 11. The germline gives CDR1 MNHEY, CDR2 SVGAGI. The CDR3 extends over 16 amino acids.

This chain connects TRBV5-1 to TRBJ2-3, with 12 bases lining up with TRBD2. Trimming removed 0 bases from V and 3 bases from J; junction bases left unmatched: 2. Looked up from germline, CDR1 is SGHRS and CDR2 is YFSETQ. There are 16 residues in the CDR3. The CDR3 DNA follows: TGCGCCAGCAGCTTGGGGACTAGCGGGATAACAGATACGCAGTATTTT. Its translation: CASSLGTSGITDTQYF.